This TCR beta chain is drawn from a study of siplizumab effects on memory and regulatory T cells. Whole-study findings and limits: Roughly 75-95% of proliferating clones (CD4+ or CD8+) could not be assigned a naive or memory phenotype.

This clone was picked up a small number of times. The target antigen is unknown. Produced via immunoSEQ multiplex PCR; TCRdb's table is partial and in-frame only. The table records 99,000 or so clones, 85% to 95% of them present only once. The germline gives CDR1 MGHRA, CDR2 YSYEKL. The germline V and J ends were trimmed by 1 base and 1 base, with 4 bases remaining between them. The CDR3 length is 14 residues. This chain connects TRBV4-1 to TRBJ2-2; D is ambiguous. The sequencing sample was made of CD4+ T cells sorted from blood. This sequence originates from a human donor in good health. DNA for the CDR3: TGCGCCAGCAGCCAAGTCAGGAACACCGGGGAGCTGTTTTTT. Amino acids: CASSQVRNTGELFF.